Sequencing of this T cell receptor (beta chain) was carried out in a study of cytotoxic CD8 clonotypes in ibrutinib-treated CLL. The V end lost 3 bases, the J end lost 0 bases, and 9 bases lay between the germline ends. CDR3 size: 14 residues. Germline V gene lookup returns CDR1 SNHLY and CDR2 FYNNEI. Study-wide findings and caveats: Clonality was higher at baseline than in age-matched healthy donors and tracked circulating CD8+ T-cell counts. Public clonotypes (which were uncommon) either contracted or remained stable on treatment.

Clones were sequenced by immunoSEQ multiplex PCR, and TCRdb holds only the in-frame ones, with some missing. The sample includes fewer than 400,000 clones, 67% seen only once; the top ten take roughly 6%. About this clone itself: Its antigen is not identified.

The input for sequencing was PBMCs, taken after 36 months of ibrutinib treatment. The origin of this receptor is a human donor with chronic lymphocytic leukemia. The chain carries TRBV2 and TRBJ2-7; D is ambiguous. CDR3 in amino acids: CASSEVRNSYEQYF. The CDR3 DNA reads TGTGCCAGCAGTGAGGTGAGGAACTCCTACGAGCAGTACTTC.